One sample yielded the 11 T cell receptor beta chains listed below, sequenced in a study of cytomegalovirus exposure and HLA in healthy donors. Both 60 Vbeta primers and 13 Jbeta primers went into the PCR. Sequenced by immunoSEQ multiplex PCR; TCRdb stores in-frame clones only, minus some. Of more than 150,000 clones listed, about four fifths are singletons. Sequencing was done on a sample of PBMCs. The receptors here all came from a girl between 5 and 17 years old in good health and CMV-seropositive.

This clone showed up just a few times. The V and J genes are TRBV7-2 and TRBJ2-3; 7 positions agree with TRBD2. Germline values: CDR1 SGHTA, CDR2 FQGNSA. The J segment lost 2 bases and the V segment lost 4 bases, leaving 6 bases of the junction unmatched. The CDR3 covers 15 residues. The CDR3 DNA is TGTGCCAGCAGCTCGCGGGGGTTAACCACAGATACGCAGTATTTT. Encoded protein: CASSSRGLTTDTQYF.

In DNA, the CDR3 is TGTGCCAGCAGTTTATCAGGCGGGGTTAATGAAAAACTGTTTTTT. Its protein is CASSLSGGVNEKLFF. The V gene is TRBV27, the J gene TRBJ1-4, with no clear D. CDR1 MNHEY and CDR2 SMNVEV come from the germline V gene (reference sequence). Trimming removed 0 bases from V and 4 bases from J, with 9 bases in between. CDR3 length equals 15 residues.

This chain joins TRBV27 and TRBJ2-1; TRBD1 might be the D (6 bases). This CDR3 contains 15 residues. Germline assignment: CDR1 MNHEY and CDR2 SMNVEV (reference sequence). With 6 bases removed from V and 6 bases from J, the gap between germline ends came to 18 bases. In DNA form, the CDR3 reads TGTGCCAGCAGCCCGAGGGACATCGGTTTCAATGAGCAGTTCTTC. Its protein product is CASSPRDIGFNEQFF.

J is TRBJ2-2 and V is TRBV7-8; D not resolved. Trimming took off 1 base at V and 4 bases at J, with 16 bases between the two ends. CDR1 and CDR2 from the germline V gene are SGHVS and FQNEAQ. This CDR3 has 17 amino acids. DNA for the CDR3: TGTGCCAGCAGCTTAGGCAGGTCCGGATTGGCCACCGGGGAGCTGTTTTTT. It specifies CASSLGRSGLATGELFF.

This clone was seen a handful of times. This chain uses TRBV2 with TRBJ1-1; no definite D call. The V gene's germline CDR1 is SNHLY and CDR2 FYNNEI. This CDR3 comprises 12 residues. V lost 7 bases, J lost 3 bases, and 9 bases lay in between. The CDR3 region has the DNA TGTGCCAGCACCCTATGGTACACTGAAGCTTTCTTT. It yields the protein CASTLWYTEAFF. The whole variable domain, remainder taken from reference TRBV2 and TRBJ1-1, is EPEVTQTPSHQVTQMGQEVILRCVPISNHLYFYWYRQILGQKVEFLVSFYNNEISEKSEIFDDQFSVERPDGSNFTLKIRSTKLEDSAMYFCASTLWYTEAFFGQGTRLTVV.

The V and J genes are TRBV7-8 and TRBJ2-3; no clear D. This CDR3 spans 12 amino acids. CDR1 SGHVS and CDR2 FQNEAQ come from the germline V gene. V lost 5 bases, J lost 3 bases, and 6 bases lay in between. This CDR3 is CASSTLTDTQYF. In DNA, the CDR3 is TGTGCCAGCAGCACTCTGACAGATACGCAGTATTTT.

V is TRBV4-3 and J is TRBJ1-2; D might be TRBD1 (6 bases). Trimming took 1 base from V and 8 from J, leaving 14 bases between them. The CDR3 is 14 amino acids. Germline V gives CDR1 LGHNA, CDR2 YSLEER. This CDR3 reads CASSQGGRGDGYTF. The CDR3 DNA reads TGCGCCAGCAGCCAAGGGGGCAGGGGTGACGGCTACACCTTC.

V usage is TRBV2 and J usage is TRBJ1-6; D unresolved. Germline CDR1 and CDR2: SNHLY and FYNNEI. The CDR3 is made up of 14 amino acids. The V and J ends lost 4 bases and 4 bases respectively, with 8 bases between them. The CDR3, as DNA: TGTGCCAGCAGTGCGGTCGATTATAATTCACCCCTCCACTTT. Encoded protein: CASSAVDYNSPLHF.

This chain connects TRBV29-1 to TRBJ2-5; a possible D gene is TRBD2 (6 bases). Germline CDR1 SQVTM, CDR2 ANQGSEA. The germline V and J ends were trimmed by 5 bases and 5 bases, with 12 bases remaining between them. CDR3 length: 12 residues. CDR3 coding DNA: TGCAGCGTTCTGGCGGGGCTGGAGACCCAGTACTTC. It encodes CSVLAGLETQYF.

This clone came up a few times. The genes are TRBV5-4 and TRBJ1-1; the D gene is possibly TRBD1 (6 bases). The germline CDR1 and CDR2 sequences are SGHNT and YYREEE (reference sequence). CDR3 length: 15 residues. The V gene lost 7 bases and the J gene lost 0 bases, with 16 bases spanning the gap. The CDR3 region has the DNA TGTGCCAGCGCACCGACGGGACAACTGAACACTGAAGCTTTCTTT. Protein sequence: CASAPTGQLNTEAFF.

The genes are TRBV7-2 and TRBJ2-7; 15 bases are shared with TRBD2. V gave up 3 bases and J gave up 3 bases; unmatched junction bases: 3. The germline V gene has CDR1 SGHTA and CDR2 FQGNSA. The CDR3 loop spans 16 amino acids. CDR3 amino acids: CASSFGLAGGLYEQYF. DNA for the CDR3: TGTGCCAGCAGCTTCGGACTAGCGGGGGGGCTCTACGAGCAGTACTTC.